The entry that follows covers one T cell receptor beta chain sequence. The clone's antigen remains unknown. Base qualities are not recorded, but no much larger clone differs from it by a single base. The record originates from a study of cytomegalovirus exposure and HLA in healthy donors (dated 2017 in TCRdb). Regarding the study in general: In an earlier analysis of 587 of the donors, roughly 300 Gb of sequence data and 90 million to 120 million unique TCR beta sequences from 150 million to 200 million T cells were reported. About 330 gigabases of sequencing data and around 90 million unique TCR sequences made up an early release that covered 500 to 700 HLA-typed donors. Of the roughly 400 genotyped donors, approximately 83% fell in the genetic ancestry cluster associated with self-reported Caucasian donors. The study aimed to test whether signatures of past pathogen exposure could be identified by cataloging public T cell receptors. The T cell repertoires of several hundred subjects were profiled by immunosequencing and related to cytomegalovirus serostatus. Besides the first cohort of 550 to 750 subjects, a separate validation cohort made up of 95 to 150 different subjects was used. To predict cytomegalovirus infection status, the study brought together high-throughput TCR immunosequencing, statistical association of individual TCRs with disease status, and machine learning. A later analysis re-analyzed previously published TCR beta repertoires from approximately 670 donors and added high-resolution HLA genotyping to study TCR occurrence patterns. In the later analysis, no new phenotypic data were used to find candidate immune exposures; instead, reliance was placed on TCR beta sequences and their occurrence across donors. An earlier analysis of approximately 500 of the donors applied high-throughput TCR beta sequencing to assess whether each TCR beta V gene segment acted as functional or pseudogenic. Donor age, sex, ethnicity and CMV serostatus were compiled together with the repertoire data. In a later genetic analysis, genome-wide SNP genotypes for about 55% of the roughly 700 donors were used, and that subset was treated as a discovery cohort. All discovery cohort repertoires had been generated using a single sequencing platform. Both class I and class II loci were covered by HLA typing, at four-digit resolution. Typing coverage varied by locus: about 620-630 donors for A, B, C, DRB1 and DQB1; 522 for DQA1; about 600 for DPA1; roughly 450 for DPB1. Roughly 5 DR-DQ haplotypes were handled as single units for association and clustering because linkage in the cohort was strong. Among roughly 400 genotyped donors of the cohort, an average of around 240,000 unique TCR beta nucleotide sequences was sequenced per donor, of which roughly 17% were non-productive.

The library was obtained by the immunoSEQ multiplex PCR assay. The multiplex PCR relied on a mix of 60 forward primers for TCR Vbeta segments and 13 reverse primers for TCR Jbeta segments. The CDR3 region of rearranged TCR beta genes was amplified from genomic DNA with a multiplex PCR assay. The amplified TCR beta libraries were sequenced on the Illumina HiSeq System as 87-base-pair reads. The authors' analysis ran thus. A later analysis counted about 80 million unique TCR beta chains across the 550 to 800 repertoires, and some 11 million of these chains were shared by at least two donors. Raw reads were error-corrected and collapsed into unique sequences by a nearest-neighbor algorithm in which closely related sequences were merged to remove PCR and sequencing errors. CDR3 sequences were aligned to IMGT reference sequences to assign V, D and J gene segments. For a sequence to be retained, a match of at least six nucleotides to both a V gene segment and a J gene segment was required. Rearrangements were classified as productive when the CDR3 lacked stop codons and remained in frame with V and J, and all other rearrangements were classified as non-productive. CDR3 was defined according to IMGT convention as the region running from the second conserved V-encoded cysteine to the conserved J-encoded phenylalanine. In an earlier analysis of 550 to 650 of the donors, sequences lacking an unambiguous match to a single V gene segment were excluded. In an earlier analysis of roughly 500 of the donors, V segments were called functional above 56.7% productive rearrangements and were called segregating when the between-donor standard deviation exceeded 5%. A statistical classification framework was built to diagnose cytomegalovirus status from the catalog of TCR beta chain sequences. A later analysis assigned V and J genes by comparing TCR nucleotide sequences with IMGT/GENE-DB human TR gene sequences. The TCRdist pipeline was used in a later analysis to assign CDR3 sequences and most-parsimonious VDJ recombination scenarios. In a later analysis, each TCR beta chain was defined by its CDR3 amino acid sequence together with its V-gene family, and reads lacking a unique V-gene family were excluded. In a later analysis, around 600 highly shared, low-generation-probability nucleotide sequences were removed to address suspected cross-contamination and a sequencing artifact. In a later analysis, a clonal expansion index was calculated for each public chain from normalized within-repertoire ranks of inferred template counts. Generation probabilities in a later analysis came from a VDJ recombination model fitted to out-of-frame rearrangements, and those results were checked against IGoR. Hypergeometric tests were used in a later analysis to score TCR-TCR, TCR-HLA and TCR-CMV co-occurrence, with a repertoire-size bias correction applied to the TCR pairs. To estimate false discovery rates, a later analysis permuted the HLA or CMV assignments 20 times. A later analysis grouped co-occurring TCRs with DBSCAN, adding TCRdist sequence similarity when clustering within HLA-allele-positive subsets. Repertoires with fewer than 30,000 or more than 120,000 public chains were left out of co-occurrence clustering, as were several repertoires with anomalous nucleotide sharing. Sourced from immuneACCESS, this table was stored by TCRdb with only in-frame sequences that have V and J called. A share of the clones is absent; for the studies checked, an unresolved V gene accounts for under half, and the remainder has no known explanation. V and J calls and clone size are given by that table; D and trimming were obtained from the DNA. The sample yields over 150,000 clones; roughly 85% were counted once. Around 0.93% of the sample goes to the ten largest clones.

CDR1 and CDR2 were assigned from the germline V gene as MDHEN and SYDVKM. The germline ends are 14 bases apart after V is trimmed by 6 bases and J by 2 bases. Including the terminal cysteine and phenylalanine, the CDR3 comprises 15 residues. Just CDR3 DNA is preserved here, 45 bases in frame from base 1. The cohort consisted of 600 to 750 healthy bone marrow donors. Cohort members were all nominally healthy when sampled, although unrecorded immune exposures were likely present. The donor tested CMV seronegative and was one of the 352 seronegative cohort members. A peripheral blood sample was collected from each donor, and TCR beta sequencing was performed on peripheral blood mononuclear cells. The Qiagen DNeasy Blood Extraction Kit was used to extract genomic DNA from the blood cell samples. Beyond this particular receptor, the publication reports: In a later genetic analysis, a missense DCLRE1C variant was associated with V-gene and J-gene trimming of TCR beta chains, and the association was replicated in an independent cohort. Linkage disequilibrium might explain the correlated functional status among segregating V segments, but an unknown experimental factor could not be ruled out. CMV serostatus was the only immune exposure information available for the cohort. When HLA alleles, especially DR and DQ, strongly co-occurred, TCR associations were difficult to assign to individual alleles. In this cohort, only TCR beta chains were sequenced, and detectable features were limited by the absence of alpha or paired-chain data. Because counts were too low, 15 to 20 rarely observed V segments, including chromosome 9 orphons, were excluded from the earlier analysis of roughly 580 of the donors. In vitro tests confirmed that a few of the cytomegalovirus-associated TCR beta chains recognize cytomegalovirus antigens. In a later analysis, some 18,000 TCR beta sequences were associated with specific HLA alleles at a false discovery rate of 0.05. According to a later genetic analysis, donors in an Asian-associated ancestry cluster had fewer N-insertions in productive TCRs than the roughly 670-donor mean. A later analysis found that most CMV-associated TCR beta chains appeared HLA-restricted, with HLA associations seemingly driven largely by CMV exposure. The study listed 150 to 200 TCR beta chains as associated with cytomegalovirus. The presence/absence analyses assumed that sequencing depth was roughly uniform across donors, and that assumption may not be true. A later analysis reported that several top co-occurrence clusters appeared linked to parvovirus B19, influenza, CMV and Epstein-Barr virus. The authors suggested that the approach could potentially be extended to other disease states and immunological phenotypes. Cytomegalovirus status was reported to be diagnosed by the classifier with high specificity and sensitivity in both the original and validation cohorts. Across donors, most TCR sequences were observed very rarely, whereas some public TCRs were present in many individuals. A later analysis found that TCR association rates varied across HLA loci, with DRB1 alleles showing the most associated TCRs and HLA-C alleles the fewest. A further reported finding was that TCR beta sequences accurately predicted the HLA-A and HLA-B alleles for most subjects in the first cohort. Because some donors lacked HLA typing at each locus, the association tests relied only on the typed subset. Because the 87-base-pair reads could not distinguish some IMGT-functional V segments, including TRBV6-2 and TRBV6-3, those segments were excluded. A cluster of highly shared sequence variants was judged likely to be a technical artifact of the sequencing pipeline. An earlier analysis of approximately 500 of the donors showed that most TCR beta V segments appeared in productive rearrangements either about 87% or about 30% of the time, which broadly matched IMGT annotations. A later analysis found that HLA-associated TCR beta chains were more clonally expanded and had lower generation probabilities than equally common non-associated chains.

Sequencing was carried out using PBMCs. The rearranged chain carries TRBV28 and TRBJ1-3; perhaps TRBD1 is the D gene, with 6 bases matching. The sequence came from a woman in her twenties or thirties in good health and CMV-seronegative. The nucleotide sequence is TGTGCCAGCAGCACTGGACAGAGAGCTGGAAACACCATATATTTT. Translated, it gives CASSTGQRAGNTIYF. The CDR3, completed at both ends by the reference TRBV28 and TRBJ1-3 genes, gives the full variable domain DVKVTQSSRYLVKRTGEKVFLECVQDMDHENMFWYRQDPGLGLRLIYFSYDVKMKEKGDIPEGYSVSREKKERFSLILESASTNQTSMYLCASSTGQRAGNTIYFGEGSWLTVV.